These T cell receptor beta chains were read from a single sample in a study of spatial heterogeneity in lung cancer. One entry per CDR3 protein, called by TCRdb with MiXCR from the 5' RACE reads. The data show under 75,000 distinct CDR3 sequences, about an eighth seen once. The sequenced sample was PBMCs, obtained at surgery. The receptors here all came from a male donor with early-stage non-small cell lung cancer. Each CDR3 is given with its conserved first and last residue. Fields, in order: D gene, J gene, V gene, clone size, CDR3 protein, CDR3 DNA. A D gene is named only where the DNA matches it firmly. Part of the rows lack a size; the others show once, few, many or a class for expanded clones.

D: NA; J: TRBJ2-7; V: TRBV19; size: NA; CDR3: CASSNGARESEQYF; DNA: TGTGCCAGTAGTAATGGGGCGCGTGAGTCCGAGCAGTACTTC
D: NA; J: TRBJ2-5; V: TRBV3-1; size: NA; CDR3: CASSQEVGRLGETQYF; DNA: TGTGCCAGCAGCCAAGAGGTGGGCAGGCTGGGGGAGACCCAGTACTTC
D: NA; J: TRBJ1-1; V: TRBV6-1; size: many; CDR3: CASSEARQGGVEAFF; DNA: TGTGCCAGCAGTGAAGCGAGGCAGGGTGGAGTTGAAGCTTTCTTT
D: NA; J: TRBJ2-1; V: TRBV28; size: NA; CDR3: CASSPSGSQIYNEQFF; DNA: TGTGCCAGCAGTCCGTCCGGGTCGCAAATCTACAATGAGCAGTTCTTC
D: TRBD1; J: TRBJ2-7; V: TRBV15; size: few; CDR3: CATSRDALTGNEQYF; DNA: TGTGCCACCAGCAGAGATGCGCTGACAGGGAACGAGCAGTACTTC
D: NA; J: TRBJ2-1; V: TRBV14; size: many; CDR3: CASSPLVEHNEQFF; DNA: TGTGCCAGCAGCCCTCTCGTCGAACACAATGAGCAGTTCTTC
D: NA; J: TRBJ2-7; V: TRBV12-3/TRBV12-4; size: many; CDR3: CASRQAEAVSYEQYF; DNA: TGTGCCAGCAGACAGGCAGAGGCAGTATCCTACGAGCAGTACTTC
D: NA; J: TRBJ2-1; V: TRBV5-4; size: few; CDR3: CASSPDFTYGNEQFF; DNA: TGTGCCAGCAGCCCGGACTTCACATATGGCAATGAGCAGTTCTTC
D: NA; J: TRBJ2-3; V: TRBV7-9; size: few; CDR3: CASTPPGLSTDTQYF; DNA: TGTGCCAGCACCCCGCCGGGCCTCAGCACAGATACGCAGTATTTT
D: TRBD2; J: TRBJ2-2; V: TRBV4-2; size: NA; CDR3: CASSHASGQNTGELFF; DNA: TGTGCCAGCAGCCATGCTAGCGGGCAGAACACCGGGGAGCTGTTTTTT